This TCR beta chain stems from a study of identical twins. The study's findings and limits: A cross-sectional statistical analysis, not follow-up of the same donors, supported the conclusions.

CDR3 length: 14 amino acids. With 0 bases removed from V and 8 bases from J, the gap between germline ends came to 12 bases. CDR1 is SGHRS, CDR2 YFSETQ, per germline. In its sample, this clonotype was seen a few times. Its target is not known. A much larger clone lies a single base off, so this may be a read error. TCRdb redid the calling of the 5' RACE reads with MiXCR, one entry per CDR3 protein. The data show fewer than 500,000 distinct CDR3 sequences, around 24% seen once. The same sample was also studied in work on T cells expressing NK-cell markers. From that report: Sequencing of TCR beta repertoires drew on sorted CD3+CD56+NKG2C+, CD3+CD56+NKG2C- and CD3+CD56-NKG2C+ T cells.

V is TRBV5-1 and J is TRBJ2-1; possible D gene TRBD1, 6 bases. The sample taken for sequencing was CD4+ T cells sorted from blood. This TCR derives from a woman aged 18-29 years in good health. The CDR3 sequence: CASSLEQGGDEQFF. CDR3 in DNA: TGCGCCAGCAGCTTGGAACAGGGTGGCGATGAGCAGTTCTTC.